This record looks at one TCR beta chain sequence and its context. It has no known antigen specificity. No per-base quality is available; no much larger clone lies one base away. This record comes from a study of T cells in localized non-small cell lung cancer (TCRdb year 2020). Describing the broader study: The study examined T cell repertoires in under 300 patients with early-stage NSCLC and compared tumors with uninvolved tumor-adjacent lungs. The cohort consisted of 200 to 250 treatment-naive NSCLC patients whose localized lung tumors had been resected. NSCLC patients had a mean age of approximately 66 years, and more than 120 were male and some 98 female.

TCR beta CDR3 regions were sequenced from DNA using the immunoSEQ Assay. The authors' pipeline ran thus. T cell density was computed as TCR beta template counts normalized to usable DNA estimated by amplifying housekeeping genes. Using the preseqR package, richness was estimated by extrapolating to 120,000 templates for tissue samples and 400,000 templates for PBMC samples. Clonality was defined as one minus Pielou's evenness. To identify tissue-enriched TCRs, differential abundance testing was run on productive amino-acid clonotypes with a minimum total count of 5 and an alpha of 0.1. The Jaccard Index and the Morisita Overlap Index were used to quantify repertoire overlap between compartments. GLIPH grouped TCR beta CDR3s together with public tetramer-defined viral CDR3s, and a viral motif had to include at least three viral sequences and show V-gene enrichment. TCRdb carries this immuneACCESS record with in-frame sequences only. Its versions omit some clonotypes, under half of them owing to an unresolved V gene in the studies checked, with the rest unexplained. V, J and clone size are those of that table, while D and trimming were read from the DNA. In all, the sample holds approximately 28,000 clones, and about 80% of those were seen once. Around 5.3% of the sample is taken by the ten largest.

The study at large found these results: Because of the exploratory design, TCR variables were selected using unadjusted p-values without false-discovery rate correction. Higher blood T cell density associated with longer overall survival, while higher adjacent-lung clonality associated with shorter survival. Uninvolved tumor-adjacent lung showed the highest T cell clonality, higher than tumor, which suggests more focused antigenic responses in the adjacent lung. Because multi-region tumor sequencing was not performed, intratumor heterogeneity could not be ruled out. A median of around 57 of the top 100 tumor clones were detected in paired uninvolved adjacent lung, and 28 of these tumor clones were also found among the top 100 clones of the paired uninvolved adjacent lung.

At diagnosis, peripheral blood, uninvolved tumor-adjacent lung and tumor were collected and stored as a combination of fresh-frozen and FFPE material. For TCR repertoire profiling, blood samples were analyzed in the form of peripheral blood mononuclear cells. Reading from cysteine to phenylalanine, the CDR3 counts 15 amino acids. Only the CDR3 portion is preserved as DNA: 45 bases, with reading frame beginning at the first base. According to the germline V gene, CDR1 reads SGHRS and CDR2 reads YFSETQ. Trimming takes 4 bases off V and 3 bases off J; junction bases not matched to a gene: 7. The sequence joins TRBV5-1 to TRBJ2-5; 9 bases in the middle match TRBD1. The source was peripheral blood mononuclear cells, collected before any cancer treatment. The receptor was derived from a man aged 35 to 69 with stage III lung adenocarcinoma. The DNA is TGCGCCAGCAGCGCCTTGACAGGGGGGGAAGAGACCCAGTACTTC. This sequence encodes CASSALTGGEETQYF.